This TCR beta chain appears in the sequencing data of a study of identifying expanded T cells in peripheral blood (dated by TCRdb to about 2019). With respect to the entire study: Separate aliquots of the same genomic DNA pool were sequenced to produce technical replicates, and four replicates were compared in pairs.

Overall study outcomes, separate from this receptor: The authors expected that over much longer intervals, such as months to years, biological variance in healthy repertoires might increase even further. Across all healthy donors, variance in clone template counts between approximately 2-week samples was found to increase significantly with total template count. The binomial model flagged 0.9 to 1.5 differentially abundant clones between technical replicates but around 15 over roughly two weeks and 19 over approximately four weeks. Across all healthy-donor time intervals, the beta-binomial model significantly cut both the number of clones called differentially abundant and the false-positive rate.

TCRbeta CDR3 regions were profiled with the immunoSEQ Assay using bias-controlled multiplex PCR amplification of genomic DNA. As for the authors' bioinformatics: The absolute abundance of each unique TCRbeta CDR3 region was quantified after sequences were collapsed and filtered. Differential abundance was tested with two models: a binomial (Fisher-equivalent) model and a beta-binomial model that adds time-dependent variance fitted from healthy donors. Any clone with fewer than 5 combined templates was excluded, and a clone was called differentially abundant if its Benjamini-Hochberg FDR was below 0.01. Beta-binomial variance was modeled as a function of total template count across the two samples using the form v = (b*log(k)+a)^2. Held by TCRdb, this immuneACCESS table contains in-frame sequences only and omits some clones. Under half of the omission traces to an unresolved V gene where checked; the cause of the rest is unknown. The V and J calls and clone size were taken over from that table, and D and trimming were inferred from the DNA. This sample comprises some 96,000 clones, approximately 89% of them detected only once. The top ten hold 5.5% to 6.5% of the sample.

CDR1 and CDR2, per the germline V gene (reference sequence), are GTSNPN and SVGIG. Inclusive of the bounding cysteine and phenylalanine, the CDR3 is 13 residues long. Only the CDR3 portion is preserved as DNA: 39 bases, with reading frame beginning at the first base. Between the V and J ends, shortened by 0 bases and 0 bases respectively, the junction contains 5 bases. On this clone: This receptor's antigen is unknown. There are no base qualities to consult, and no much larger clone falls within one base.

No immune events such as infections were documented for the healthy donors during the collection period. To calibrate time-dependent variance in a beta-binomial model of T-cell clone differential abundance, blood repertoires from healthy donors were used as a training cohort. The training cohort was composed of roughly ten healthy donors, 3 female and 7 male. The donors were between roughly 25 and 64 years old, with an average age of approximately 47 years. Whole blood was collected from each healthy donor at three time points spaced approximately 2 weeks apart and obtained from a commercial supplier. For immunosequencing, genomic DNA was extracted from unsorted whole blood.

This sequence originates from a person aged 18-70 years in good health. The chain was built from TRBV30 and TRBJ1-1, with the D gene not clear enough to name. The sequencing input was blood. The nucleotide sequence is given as TGTGCCTGGAGTGTAGGTATGAACACTGAAGCTTTCTTT. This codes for CAWSVGMNTEAFF.